Detailed here is one TCR beta chain. These data originate in a study of T and B cells in COVID-19 patients. From blood, 250-500 ng of genomic DNA served as TRB template. TRB rearrangements were amplified by multiplex PCR with BIOMED2 TRB-A/B primers. TCRdb independently ran MiXCR on the multiplex PCR reads; one entry per CDR3 protein. The data show 7,000 or so distinct CDR3 sequences, with about a third seen just once and approximately 24% held by the top ten. What was sequenced was blood. The sequence was collected from a human donor who had recovered from COVID-19.

CDR3 bases: TGTGCCAGCAGTTTAACGGGGGGGCGCACAGATACGCAGTATTTT. Translating gives CASSLTGGRTDTQYF. The V call is TRBV13, the J call TRBJ2-3; 8 bases match TRBD2. The germline CDR1 and CDR2 sequences are PRHDT and FYEKMQ (reference sequence). V was pared by 6 bases and J by 1 base, with 6 bases of the junction left unmatched. The CDR3 is made up of 15 amino acids.